The entry below describes one TCR beta chain. Its antigen is undetermined. The data were taken from a study of cytotoxic CD8 clonotypes in ibrutinib-treated CLL. The wider study: Following a median about twelve months of treatment, with a range of 6 to 36, response samples were taken. An average of around 260,000 productive templates and approximately 91,000 productive rearrangements was obtained per sample. Overall study findings and caveats: Relative to age-matched healthy donors, clonality at baseline was higher, and it tracked circulating CD8+ T-cell counts. Few clonotypes were public, and these shrank or held steady under treatment.

The protocol was immunoSEQ multiplex PCR, while the TCRdb copy is restricted to in-frame clones and leaves out a portion. The sample has around 70,000 clones, less than 90% seen once. CDR3 length: 13 amino acids. Germline lookup yields CDR1 SGHTS and CDR2 YDEGEE. Trimming shortened V by 2 bases and J by 7 bases, and 10 bases separated the two germline ends. Source: PBMCs, taken after 24 months of ibrutinib treatment. The chain joins TRBV5-8 to TRBJ2-1, with D perhaps matching TRBD1 (6 bases). The sequence was collected from a human donor with chronic lymphocytic leukemia. CDR3 coding DNA: TGTGCCAGCAGCTTCGGGACATATAATGAGCAGTTCTTC. It codes for CASSFGTYNEQFF.